One and the same sample provided the 12 T cell receptor beta chains below, sequenced in a study of cytomegalovirus exposure and HLA in healthy donors. PCR used 60 Vbeta primers and 13 Jbeta primers. The protocol was immunoSEQ multiplex PCR, while the TCRdb copy is restricted to in-frame clones and leaves out a portion. The profile shows some 82,000 clones, approximately 84% of them singletons. Input material: PBMCs. These receptors all stem from a woman between 45 and 60 years old in good health and CMV-seronegative.

This clone has only one observation. This chain uses TRBV9 with TRBJ2-3; 7 bases map to TRBD1. The CDR3 is 14 amino acids. Losses at the gene ends were 3 bases for V and 8 bases for J; bases not matched to a gene: 9. Per the germline V gene, CDR1 is SGDLS and CDR2 is YYNGEE. The DNA of the CDR3 is TGTGCCAGCAGCGCCACCGGGACAGTATCTACGCAGTATTTT. Amino acids: CASSATGTVSTQYF. The full variable domain, rest sourced from reference TRBV9 and TRBJ2-3, is DSGVTQTPKHLITATGQRVTLRCSPRSGDLSVYWYQQSLDQGLQFLIQYYNGEERAKGNILERFSAQQFPDLHSELNLSSLELGDSALYFCASSATGTVSTQYFGPGTRLTVL.

The chain uses TRBV18 and TRBJ1-2; 9 nucleotides align to TRBD1. The germline V gene encodes CDR1 KGHSH and CDR2 LQKENI. V lost 6 bases to trimming and J lost 2 bases; unmatched junction nucleotides: 7. The CDR3 runs to 15 residues. This chain's CDR3 is CASSLGQGSNYGYTF. The CDR3 DNA reads TGTGCCAGCTCCCTTGGACAGGGGTCGAACTATGGCTACACCTTC. Looking up the rest from reference TRBV18 and TRBJ1-2 gives the full variable domain: NAGVMQNPRHLVRRRGQEARLRCSPMKGHSHVYWYRQLPEEGLKFMVYLQKENIIDESGMPKERFSAEFPKEGPSILRIQQVVRGDSAAYFCASSLGQGSNYGYTFGSGTRLTVV.

V and J are TRBV28 and TRBJ2-7; possibly TRBD1 for D (5 bases). The germline gives CDR1 MDHEN, CDR2 SYDVKM. V gave up 6 bases and J gave up 8 bases, with 14 bases separating them. The length of the CDR3 is 12 residues. The CDR3 sequence is CASRKQASQQYF. The CDR3 DNA is TGTGCCAGCAGGAAACAGGCATCCCAGCAGTACTTC.

CDR3 DNA: TGTGCCAGCAGTGAAGCCAAAAGTCGGGGCAGGCGGGACTACGAGCAGTACTTC. Amino acids: CASSEAKSRGRRDYEQYF. The J gene is TRBJ2-7, the V gene TRBV2, with D tentatively TRBD2 (6 bases). From germline, CDR1 is SNHLY and CDR2 FYNNEI. V gave up 0 bases and J gave up 3 bases, with 21 bases separating them. The CDR3 spans 18 residues.

This chain uses TRBV7-6 with TRBJ1-5; perhaps TRBD1 as D (5 bases). CDR1 is SGHVS and CDR2 is FNYEAQ in the germline V gene. V lost 5 bases, J lost 0 bases, and 17 bases lay in between. CDR3 length equals 17 residues. CDR3 sequence reads: CASSQEVGGDSNQPQHF. For the CDR3, the DNA is TGTGCCAGCAGCCAAGAGGTGGGGGGGGATAGCAATCAGCCCCAGCATTTT. Complete variable domain (other parts from reference TRBV7-6 and TRBJ1-5): GAGVSQSPRYKVTKRGQDVALRCDPISGHVSLYWYRQALGQGPEFLTYFNYEAQQDKSGLPNDRFSAERPEGSISTLTIQRTEQRDSAMYRCASSQEVGGDSNQPQHFGDGTRLSIL.

V usage is TRBV4-2 and J usage is TRBJ2-7, with 12 bases aligning to TRBD2. From germline, CDR1 is LGHNA and CDR2 YNFKEQ. J gave up 2 bases and V 5 bases, and 4 bases lay outside the gene matches. The CDR3 is made up of 15 amino acids. The CDR3 region is CASSYRTSGTYEQYF. The CDR3 bases are TGTGCCAGCAGCTACAGGACTAGCGGGACCTACGAGCAGTACTTC.

The chain combines TRBV5-1 with TRBJ1-1; D is unclear. V was trimmed by 2 bases and J by 2 bases, leaving 10 bases between them. The V gene's germline CDR1 is SGHRS and CDR2 YFSETQ. The CDR3 has 14 residues. CDR3 DNA: TGCGCCAGCAGCTTAGCCCCGAGTAACACTGAAGCTTTCTTT. Amino acid sequence: CASSLAPSNTEAFF.

The V call is TRBV5-5, the J call TRBJ1-1; tentative D call: TRBD1 (6 bases). This CDR3 region has 16 residues. Germline CDR1 and CDR2: SGHKS and YYEKEE (reference sequence). V lost 5 bases to trimming and J lost 4 bases, with 21 bases between them. CDR3 in DNA: TGTGCCAGCAGTACATACCGTCCAGGGGCGAGCACTGAAGCTTTCTTT. As protein: CASSTYRPGASTEAFF.

This sequence joins TRBV5-1 and TRBJ1-5; no clear D gene. The CDR3 is made up of 14 amino acids. In germline, CDR1 is SGHRS, CDR2 YFSETQ. V was cut by 0 bases and J by 6 bases, with 10 bases left in between. Here the CDR3 DNA reads TGCGCCAGCAGCTTGGGGGAGGGAGGTCAGCCCCAGCATTTT. Residues: CASSLGEGGQPQHF.

The chain has TRBV4-1 and TRBJ1-1, with TRBD1 matching over 8 bases. V shed 1 base, J shed 4 bases, and the junction held 5 bases outside the gene matches. Germline-derived CDR1 and CDR2 are MGHRA and YSYEKL. The CDR3 totals 15 residues. The CDR3: CASSQAGQGFTEAFF. The DNA for the CDR3 is TGCGCCAGCAGCCAAGCCGGACAGGGTTTCACTGAAGCTTTCTTT.

The chain has TRBV11-1 and TRBJ2-7; the match to TRBD1 covers 7 bases. Germline CDR1 reads SGHAT; CDR2 reads FQDESV (reference sequence). This CDR3 spans 15 amino acids. The V gene end was trimmed by 3 bases and the J gene end by 1 base; junction bases not matched to a gene: 6. The CDR3 here is CASSLGQSNSYEQYF. Written as DNA, the CDR3 is TGTGCCAGCAGCTTGGGACAGTCTAATTCCTACGAGCAGTACTTC.

This sequence joins TRBV5-1 and TRBJ2-5; D might be TRBD2 (6 bases). With 4 bases removed from V and 4 bases from J, the gap between germline ends came to 14 bases. Germline CDR1 SGHRS, CDR2 YFSETQ. The CDR3 is made up of 14 amino acids. The CDR3 DNA sequence: TGCGCCAGCAGCCGTTCCCAGGGAGGAGAGACCCAGTACTTC. It yields the protein CASSRSQGGETQYF.